Presented here are 32 T cell receptor beta chains from one specimen sequenced in a study of OX40 agonist ivuxolimab in advanced cancers. Assay: immunoSEQ multiplex PCR; the TCRdb copy retains only in-frame clones and omits some. This sample has approximately 14,000 clones, with over 55% found just once. Sequenced material: CD4+ or CD8+ T cells sorted from blood, taken in a trial of the OX40 agonist ivuxolimab. These receptors were obtained from an adult with an advanced solid tumor such as melanoma, head and neck, liver or kidney cancer.

This clone was seen a few times. The rearrangement uses TRBV11-2 and TRBJ2-5; 12 bases match TRBD2. Germline V gene sequence: CDR1 SGHAT, CDR2 FQNNGV. V shed 5 bases and J 5 bases; nucleotides not matched to a gene: 6. CDR3 length: 15 amino acids. The CDR3 DNA sequence: TGTGCCAGCAGCGAAGATGGGACTAGCGGGGAGACCCAGTACTTC. It codes for CASSEDGTSGETQYF.

The chain uses TRBV5-4 and TRBJ1-2; a possible D gene is TRBD1 (5 bases). Germline lookup yields CDR1 SGHNT and CDR2 YYREEE (reference sequence). Trimming stripped 1 base from V and 5 bases from J, with 15 bases between. This CDR3 is 15 amino acids long. The CDR3 here is CASSLPRESAYGYTF. CDR3 DNA sequence: TGTGCCAGCAGCTTGCCCAGGGAGTCGGCTTATGGCTACACCTTC.

This clone was seen a handful of times. The chain combines TRBV5-1 with TRBJ2-1; D call uncertain. This CDR3 is built from 12 residues. V gave up 6 bases and J gave up 6 bases, with 10 bases separating them. Germline CDR1 SGHRS, CDR2 YFSETQ. CDR3 sequence (DNA): TGCGCCAGCATGTCAGACTCCAATGAGCAGTTCTTC. The encoded protein is CASMSDSNEQFF.

This clone was counted only a few times. CDR3 sequence: CAITADNSYEQYF. The CDR3 bases are TGTGCCATTACCGCGGACAACTCCTACGAGCAGTACTTC. The chain uses TRBV7-9 and TRBJ2-7; a possible D gene is TRBD1 (5 bases). Trimming removed 10 bases at V and 0 bases at J, with 13 bases between. The germline CDR1 and CDR2 sequences are SEHNR and FQNEAQ (reference sequence). CDR3 size: 13 residues.

V is TRBV5-4 and J is TRBJ2-1, with D possibly called TRBD1 or TRBD2 (6 bases each). With 4 bases removed from V and 11 bases from J, the gap between germline ends came to 16 bases. The CDR3 contains 13 residues. From germline, CDR1 is SGHNT and CDR2 YYREEE (reference sequence). The CDR3 region has the DNA TGTGCCAGCAGCCACCCCCTAGGGGGGCAGCAGTTCTTC. Residues: CASSHPLGGQQFF.

This clone was seen just once. The chain carries TRBV6-5 and TRBJ2-7, with a tentative D call TRBD2 (5 bases). V gave up 6 bases and J gave up 5 bases, with 8 bases separating them. The CDR3 consists of 11 residues. Germline loops: CDR1 MNHEY, CDR2 SVGAGI. The CDR3 loop is CASRIANEQYF. DNA of the CDR3: TGTGCCAGCAGGATAGCGAACGAGCAGTACTTC.

This chain joins TRBV5-4 and TRBJ1-2; D uncertain. Trimming pared 4 bases from V and 0 bases from J, leaving 10 bases between. Looked up from germline, CDR1 is SGHNT and CDR2 is YYREEE (reference sequence). CDR3 length equals 14 residues. CDR3 amino acids: CASSAVGANYGYTF. The CDR3 DNA sequence: TGTGCCAGCAGCGCCGTGGGAGCTAACTATGGCTACACCTTC.

The V and J genes are TRBV2 and TRBJ2-2; maybe TRBD1 (6 bases). Trimming took 8 bases from V and 1 from J, leaving 8 bases between them. The germline CDR1 and CDR2 sequences are SNHLY and FYNNEI. The CDR3 has 13 amino acids. The CDR3 bases are TGTGCCAGCGGACAGCAGAACACCGGGGAGCTGTTTTTT. Amino acid sequence: CASGQQNTGELFF.

V gene TRBV7-2 combines with J gene TRBJ2-3, with no clear D. Trimming removed 1 base from V and 1 base from J, with 9 bases in between. CDR1 is SGHTA and CDR2 is FQGNSA in the germline V gene. This CDR3 is 15 amino acids long. The CDR3 region has the DNA TGTGCCAGCAGCTTAGTGACTGGCGGCACAGATACGCAGTATTTT. This gives the protein CASSLVTGGTDTQYF.

This clone was recorded a few times. The V gene is TRBV6-5, the J gene TRBJ1-2; no reliable D call. The V end was cut by 5 bases, the J end by 4 bases, with 17 bases between. The CDR3 is 15 residues long. Per the germline V gene, CDR1 is MNHEY and CDR2 is SVGAGI. CDR3 coding DNA: TGTGCCAGCAGTACCCCCCAAGGGCTTCTCTATGGCTACACCTTC. Its translation: CASSTPQGLLYGYTF.

The chain combines TRBV7-6 with TRBJ2-1, with a weak D call TRBD1 (5 bases). V lost 4 bases and J 3 bases, leaving 16 bases between the germline ends. The CDR3 loop spans 16 amino acids. CDR1 SGHVS and CDR2 FNYEAQ come from the germline V gene. The CDR3 protein is CASSSSGSRVYNEQFF. CDR3 coding DNA: TGTGCCAGCAGCTCATCAGGGTCCCGTGTCTACAATGAGCAGTTCTTC.

This clone was seen only once. The V call is TRBV27, the J call TRBJ2-6, with D perhaps matching TRBD1 (5 bases). V lost 3 bases to trimming and J lost 0 bases, with 12 bases between them. Germline values: CDR1 MNHEY, CDR2 SMNVEV (reference sequence). This CDR3 comprises 17 residues. The CDR3 coding sequence is TGTGCCAGCAGTTTTGTGGGCGACAGCTCTGGGGCCAACGTCCTGACTTTC. Protein: CASSFVGDSSGANVLTF. The whole variable domain, filled in from reference TRBV27 and TRBJ2-6, reads EAQVTQNPRYLITVTGKKLTVTCSQNMNHEYMSWYRQDPGLGLRQIYYSMNVEVTDKGDVPEGYKVSRKEKRNFPLILESPSPNQTSLYFCASSFVGDSSGANVLTFGAGSRLTVL.

By share, this clone ranks as medium-sized. Other DNA variants within this sample encode the same CDR3. V usage is TRBV7-9 and J usage is TRBJ2-1, with no clear D. The CDR3 has 13 residues. CDR1 is SEHNR and CDR2 is FQNEAQ in the germline V gene (reference sequence). V gave up 1 base and J gave up 9 bases, with 10 bases separating them. The CDR3 DNA follows: TGTGCCAGCAGCTTAGTTTTCCTTGGTGAGCAGTTCTTC. Residues: CASSLVFLGEQFF.

The chain employs TRBV6-6 and TRBJ1-2, with TRBD1 matching 7 bases. The length of the CDR3 is 15 residues. From germline, CDR1 is MNHNY and CDR2 SVGAGI (reference sequence). Germline trimming cut 4 bases from V and 8 bases from J; bases unmatched to any gene: 13. As DNA, the CDR3 is TGTGCCAGCAGTTCCTTGACAGGGTCTGCCAAGGGCTACACCTTC. This sequence encodes CASSSLTGSAKGYTF.

V usage is TRBV6-5 and J usage is TRBJ1-1; D ambiguous. This CDR3 is built from 13 residues. Trimming took 6 bases from V and 1 from J, leaving 9 bases between them. Germline assignment: CDR1 MNHEY and CDR2 SVGAGI. The CDR3 nucleotides read TGTGCCAGCAGGTGGGAGGAGAACACTGAAGCTTTCTTT. This encodes CASRWEENTEAFF.

The table lists this clone with a count of one. CDR3 protein: CASSLGGSIAGGTDTQYF. The CDR3 DNA sequence: TGTGCCAGCAGCTTGGGCGGAAGTATAGCGGGGGGAACAGATACGCAGTATTTT. The chain combines TRBV5-4 with TRBJ2-3, with TRBD2 matching 10 bases. V lost 0 bases, J lost 3 bases, and 10 bases stayed unmatched. The CDR3 spans 18 residues. In germline, CDR1 is SGHNT, CDR2 YYREEE (reference sequence). The variable domain in full, completed from reference TRBV5-4 and TRBJ2-3, reads ETGVTQSPTHLIKTRGQQVTLRCSSQSGHNTVSWYQQALGQGPQFIFQYYREEENGRGNFPPRFSGLQFPNYSSELNVNALELDDSALYLCASSLGGSIAGGTDTQYFGPGTRLTVL.

The chain links TRBV6-5 to TRBJ2-3; D possibly corresponds to TRBD2 (6 bases). Between the trimmed V and J ends, which lost 0 bases and 5 bases, there was a span of 9 bases. The germline CDR1 and CDR2 sequences are MNHEY and SVGAGI. This CDR3 spans 14 amino acids. In nucleotides, the CDR3 is TGTGCCAGCAGTTACTCTGCGGGGAAAGATACGCAGTATTTT. Translating gives CASSYSAGKDTQYF.

This clone was counted only a few times. This chain connects TRBV7-6 to TRBJ2-2; 13 bases map to TRBD2. The ends lost 5 bases at V and 4 bases at J; junction bases unmatched: 10. Germline CDR1 is SGHVS and CDR2 is FNYEAQ. The CDR3 spans 18 residues. CDR3 region: CASSPRLAGGRPTGELFF. The CDR3, as DNA: TGTGCCAGCAGCCCGCGACTAGCGGGGGGACGACCCACCGGGGAGCTGTTTTTT.

This clone was seen more than once but under ten times. This may come from a read error, since a much larger clone is one base off. At the DNA level, this CDR3 is encoded by other sequences in the same sample as well. The chain employs TRBV19 and TRBJ2-7, with D possibly matching TRBD1 (6 bases). Per germline, CDR1 LNHDA and CDR2 SQIVND (reference sequence). The germline V and J ends were trimmed by 3 bases and 7 bases, with 22 bases remaining between them. The CDR3 has 16 residues. CDR3 residues: CASSMGVGGTLGEQYF. The DNA for the CDR3 is TGTGCCAGTAGTATGGGGGTAGGGGGAACCCTGGGGGAGCAGTACTTC.

V and J are TRBV10-1 and TRBJ2-1; tentatively, D is TRBD2 (5 bases). Germline CDR1 is WNHNN and CDR2 is SYGVQD (reference sequence). With 5 bases removed from V and 7 bases from J, the gap between germline ends came to 9 bases. The CDR3 length is 12 residues. The CDR3 sequence: CASSNGVNEQFF. The CDR3, as DNA: TGCGCCAGCAGTAACGGGGTGAATGAGCAGTTCTTC.

The rearrangement joins TRBV4-3 to TRBJ2-3; D is possibly TRBD1 or TRBD2 (6 bases each). With 5 bases removed from V and 3 bases from J, the gap between germline ends came to 27 bases. This CDR3 has 19 residues. The germline V gene encodes CDR1 LGHNA and CDR2 YSLEER. The CDR3 DNA sequence: TGCGCCAGCAGCAGAGGGTCATCTTATACGGGGGCGGATACAGATACGCAGTATTTT. As protein: CASSRGSSYTGADTDTQYF.

The CDR3 loop is CSVTSGFTDTQYF. The CDR3 nucleotides read TGCAGCGTGACTAGCGGGTTCACAGATACGCAGTATTTT. The chain is built from TRBV29-1 and TRBJ2-3, with 10 bases identical to TRBD2. V shed 6 bases and J 2 bases; nucleotides not matched to a gene: 2. Germline values: CDR1 SQVTM, CDR2 ANQGSEA. CDR3 size: 13 residues.

In its sample, this clone was seen a few times. The chain recombines TRBV6-5 with TRBJ2-1; D call uncertain. V was clipped by 0 bases and J by 8 bases, with 11 bases between them. This CDR3 is 14 amino acids long. Germline V gene sequence: CDR1 MNHEY, CDR2 SVGAGI. The CDR3 here is CASSYSMMGHEQFF. CDR3 nucleotides: TGTGCCAGCAGTTACTCGATGATGGGCCATGAGCAGTTCTTC.

V gene TRBV13 combines with J gene TRBJ1-4; 9 bases are a match to TRBD1. Losses at the gene ends were 5 bases for V and 8 bases for J; bases not matched to a gene: 9. Germline values: CDR1 PRHDT, CDR2 FYEKMQ (reference sequence). CDR3 size: 15 residues. The chain's CDR3 is CASSLGDRVREKLFF. The CDR3 DNA sequence: TGTGCCAGCAGCCTTGGGGACAGGGTGCGGGAAAAACTGTTTTTT.

This clone is medium-sized by share. J is TRBJ1-6 and V is TRBV5-4; D call uncertain. V lost 2 bases to trimming and J lost 9 bases, with 6 bases between them. Germline V gene lookup returns CDR1 SGHNT and CDR2 YYREEE (reference sequence). The CDR3 sequence is 12 residues long. The CDR3: CASSFQASPLHF. The CDR3 region has the DNA TGTGCCAGCAGCTTTCAAGCTTCACCCCTCCACTTT.

The chain carries TRBV27 and TRBJ2-2, with no clear D. In germline, CDR1 is MNHEY, CDR2 SMNVEV (reference sequence). CDR3 size: 14 residues. Deletions cut 9 bases from V and 4 bases from J, with 15 bases between. The CDR3 region has the DNA TGTGCCAGTGGTCTTGGCAGTAGCACCGGGGAGCTGTTTTTT. This encodes CASGLGSSTGELFF.

This clone was seen a few times. The chain couples TRBV7-9 to TRBJ2-7; D is uncertain. This CDR3 spans 13 amino acids. V gave up 1 base and J gave up 2 bases, with 6 bases separating them. The germline gives CDR1 SEHNR, CDR2 FQNEAQ (reference sequence). The CDR3 DNA reads as TGTGCCAGCAGCTTAGTAGACACCTACGAGCAGTACTTC. Translation: CASSLVDTYEQYF. The full variable domain, its missing parts supplied by reference TRBV7-9 and TRBJ2-7, is DTGVSQNPRHKITKRGQNVTFRCDPISEHNRLYWYRQTLGQGPEFLTYFQNEAQLEKSRLLSDRFSAERPKGSFSTLEIQRTEQGDSAMYLCASSLVDTYEQYFGPGTRLTVT.

This chain links TRBV11-2 with TRBJ2-1; 8 nucleotides align to TRBD2. The V gene end was trimmed by 7 bases and the J gene end by 0 bases; junction bases not matched to a gene: 14. This CDR3 spans 18 amino acids. CDR1 and CDR2 (germline): SGHAT, FQNNGV. This CDR3 reads CASTLSSGGPSSYNEQFF. CDR3 sequence (DNA): TGTGCCAGCACCCTTTCGAGCGGGGGCCCCAGCTCCTACAATGAGCAGTTCTTC.

V is TRBV10-3 and J is TRBJ2-7, with 10 positions matching TRBD2. Germline V lookup: CDR1 ENHRY, CDR2 SYGVKD. There are 14 residues in the CDR3. V lost 3 bases to trimming and J lost 4 bases; unmatched junction nucleotides: 3. For the CDR3, the DNA is TGTGCCATCAGTGATCTAGCGGGGGTGTACGAGCAGTACTTC. This gives the protein CAISDLAGVYEQYF.

This clone was counted a few times. The chain has TRBV4-1 and TRBJ2-5; a possible D gene is TRBD2 (6 bases). The CDR3 consists of 14 residues. The V gene's germline CDR1 is MGHRA and CDR2 YSYEKL. Between the trimmed V and J ends, which lost 5 bases and 1 base, there was a span of 11 bases. In DNA form, the CDR3 reads TGCGCCAGCAGCAAAGGGGACTTCCAAGAGACCCAGTACTTC. It specifies CASSKGDFQETQYF.

This clone showed up just once. The rearrangement uses TRBV7-8 and TRBJ1-3; TRBD1 aligns across 7 bases. J was trimmed by 2 bases and V by 1 base; bases with no gene match: 11. Germline loops: CDR1 SGHVS, CDR2 FQNEAQ. This CDR3 region has 18 residues. The CDR3 region is CASSLVAWGGTAGNTIYF. The CDR3 DNA is TGTGCCAGCAGCTTAGTAGCCTGGGGGGGGACAGCTGGAAACACCATATATTTT. Full variable domain (outside the CDR3, taken from reference TRBV7-8 and TRBJ1-3): GAGVSQSPRYKVAKRGQDVALRCDPISGHVSLFWYQQALGQGPEFLTYFQNEAQLDKSGLPSDRFFAERPEGSVSTLKIQRTQQEDSAVYLCASSLVAWGGTAGNTIYFGEGSWLTVV.

CDR3 sequence (DNA): TGTGCCAGCCTACAGCTCAATAGACAAAGTCGGGCCAACGTCCTGACTTTC. Protein product: CASLQLNRQSRANVLTF. The chain couples TRBV5-6 to TRBJ2-6; no clear D. Germline V gene data show CDR1 as SGHDT and CDR2 as YYEEEE. The CDR3 extends over 17 amino acids. Trimming removed 7 bases from V and 5 bases from J, with 22 bases in between.